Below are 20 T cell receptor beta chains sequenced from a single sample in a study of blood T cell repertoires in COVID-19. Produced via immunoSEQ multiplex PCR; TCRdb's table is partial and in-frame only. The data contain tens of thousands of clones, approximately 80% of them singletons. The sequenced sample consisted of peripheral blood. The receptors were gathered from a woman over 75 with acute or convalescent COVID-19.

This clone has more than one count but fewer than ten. The CDR3 loop reads CASSLGPLTDTQYF. CDR3 nucleotides: TGTGCCAGCAGCTTAGGGCCTCTCACAGATACGCAGTATTTT. The gene calls are TRBV7-2 and TRBJ2-3; D gene uncertain. The CDR3 runs to 14 residues. Trimming removed 1 base from V and 2 bases from J, with 7 bases in between. In germline, CDR1 is SGHTA, CDR2 FQGNSA.

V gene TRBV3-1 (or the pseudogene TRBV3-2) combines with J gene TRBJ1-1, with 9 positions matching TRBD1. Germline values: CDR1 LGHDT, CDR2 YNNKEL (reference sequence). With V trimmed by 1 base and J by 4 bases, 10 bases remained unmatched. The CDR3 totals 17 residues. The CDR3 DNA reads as TGTGCCAGCAGCCAAGGGTACAGGGGGCGAAGAGGCACTGAAGCTTTCTTT. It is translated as CASSQGYRGRRGTEAFF.

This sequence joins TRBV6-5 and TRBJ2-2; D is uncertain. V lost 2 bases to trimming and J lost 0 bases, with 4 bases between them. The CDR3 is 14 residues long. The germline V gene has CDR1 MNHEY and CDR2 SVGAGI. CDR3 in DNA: TGTGCCAGCAGTTACGGGCCGAACACCGGGGAGCTGTTTTTT. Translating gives CASSYGPNTGELFF.

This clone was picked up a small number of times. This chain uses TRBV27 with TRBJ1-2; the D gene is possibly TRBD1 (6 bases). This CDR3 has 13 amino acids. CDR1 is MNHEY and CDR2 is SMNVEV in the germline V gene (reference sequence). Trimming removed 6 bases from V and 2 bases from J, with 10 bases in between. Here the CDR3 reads CASSETGNYGYTF. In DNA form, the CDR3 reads TGTGCCAGCAGCGAAACAGGGAACTATGGCTACACCTTC.

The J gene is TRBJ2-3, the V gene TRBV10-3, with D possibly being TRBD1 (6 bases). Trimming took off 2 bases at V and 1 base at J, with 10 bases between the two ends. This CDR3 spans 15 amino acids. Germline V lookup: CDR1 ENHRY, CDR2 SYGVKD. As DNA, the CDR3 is TGTGCCATCAGTGAGGGGGGCTTGGGCACAGATACGCAGTATTTT. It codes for CAISEGGLGTDTQYF.

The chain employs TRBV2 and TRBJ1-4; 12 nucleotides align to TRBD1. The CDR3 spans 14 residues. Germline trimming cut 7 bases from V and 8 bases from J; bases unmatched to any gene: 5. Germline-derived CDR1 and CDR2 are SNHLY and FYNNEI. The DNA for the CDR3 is TGTGCCAGCAAGCGGGACAGGGGGCAGGAAAAACTGTTTTTT. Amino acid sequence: CASKRDRGQEKLFF.

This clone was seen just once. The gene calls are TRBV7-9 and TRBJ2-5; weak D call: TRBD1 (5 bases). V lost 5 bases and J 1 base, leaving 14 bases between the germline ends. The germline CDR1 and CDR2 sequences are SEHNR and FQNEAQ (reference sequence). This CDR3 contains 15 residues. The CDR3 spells CASSVGAGFQETQYF. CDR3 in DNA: TGTGCCAGCAGCGTTGGGGCAGGGTTCCAAGAGACCCAGTACTTC.

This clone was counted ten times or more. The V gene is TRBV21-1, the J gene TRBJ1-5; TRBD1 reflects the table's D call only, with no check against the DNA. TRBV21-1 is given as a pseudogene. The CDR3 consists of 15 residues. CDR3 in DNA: TGTGCCAGCAGCGCCCGGGACAGGGGTGATCAGCCCCAGCATTTT. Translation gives CASSARDRGDQPQHF.

As DNA, the CDR3 is TGCGCCAGCAGCCAAGACTACGGGACTAGTAATCAAGAGACCCAGTACTTC. Its translation: CASSQDYGTSNQETQYF. The chain carries TRBV4-1 and TRBJ2-5; 8 bases are a match to TRBD2. With 0 bases clipped from V and 2 bases from J, the junction kept 8 bases outside the gene matches. Germline values: CDR1 MGHRA, CDR2 YSYEKL. The CDR3 has 17 amino acids.

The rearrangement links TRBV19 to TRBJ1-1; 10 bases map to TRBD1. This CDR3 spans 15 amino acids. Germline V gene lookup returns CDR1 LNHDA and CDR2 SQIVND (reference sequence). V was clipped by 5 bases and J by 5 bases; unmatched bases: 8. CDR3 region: CASSPDRGQRTEAFF. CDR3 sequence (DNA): TGTGCCAGTAGTCCAGACAGGGGGCAACGAACTGAAGCTTTCTTT.

The DNA of the CDR3 is TGTGCCACGAGTCACAGGTCTGGAGAGACCCAGTACTTC. It encodes CATSHRSGETQYF. The genes are TRBV7-9 and TRBJ2-5; weak D call: TRBD1 (5 bases). Between the trimmed V and J ends, which lost 10 bases and 4 bases, there was a span of 16 bases. Germline assignment: CDR1 SEHNR and CDR2 FQNEAQ (reference sequence). The CDR3 has 13 residues.

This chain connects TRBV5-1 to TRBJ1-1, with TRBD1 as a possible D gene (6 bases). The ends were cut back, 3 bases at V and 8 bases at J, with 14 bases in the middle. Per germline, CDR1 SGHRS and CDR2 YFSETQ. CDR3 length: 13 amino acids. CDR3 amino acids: CASSWGGGQEAFF. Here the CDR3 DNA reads TGCGCCAGCAGCTGGGGCGGGGGGCAGGAAGCTTTCTTT. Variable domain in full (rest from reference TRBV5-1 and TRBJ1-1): KAGVTQTPRYLIKTRGQQVTLSCSPISGHRSVSWYQQTPGQGLQFLFEYFSETQRNKGNFPGRFSGRQFSNSRSEMNVSTLELGDSALYLCASSWGGGQEAFFGQGTRLTVV.

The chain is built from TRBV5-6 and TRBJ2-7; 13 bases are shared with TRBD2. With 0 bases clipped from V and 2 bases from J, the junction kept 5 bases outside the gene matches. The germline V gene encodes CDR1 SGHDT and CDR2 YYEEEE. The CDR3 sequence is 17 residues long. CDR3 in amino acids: CASSLAGLAGVPYEQYF. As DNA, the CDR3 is TGTGCCAGCAGCTTGGCCGGACTAGCGGGAGTCCCCTACGAGCAGTACTTC.

The CDR3 nucleotides are TGTGCCACCAGTGATTTCCCTAGCGGGAGTGTCGAGCAGTACTTC. Translated, it gives CATSDFPSGSVEQYF. The chain couples TRBV24-1 to TRBJ2-7; TRBD2 matches 10 bases. From germline, CDR1 is KGHDR and CDR2 SFDVKD. Trimming at V came to 1 base and at J to 6 bases, leaving 5 bases not matched to a gene. The CDR3 extends over 15 amino acids.

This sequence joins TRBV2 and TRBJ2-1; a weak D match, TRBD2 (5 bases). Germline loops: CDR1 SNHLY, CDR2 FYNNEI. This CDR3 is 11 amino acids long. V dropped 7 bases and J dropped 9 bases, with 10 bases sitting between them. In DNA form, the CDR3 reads TGTGCCAGCATGAAAACTAGTGAGCAGTTCTTC. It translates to CASMKTSEQFF.

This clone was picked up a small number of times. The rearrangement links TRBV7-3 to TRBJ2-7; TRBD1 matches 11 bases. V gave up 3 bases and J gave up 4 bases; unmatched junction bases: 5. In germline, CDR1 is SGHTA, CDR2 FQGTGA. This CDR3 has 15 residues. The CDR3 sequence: CASSFTGTGGYEQYF. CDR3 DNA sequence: TGTGCCAGCAGCTTTACCGGGACAGGGGGGTACGAGCAGTACTTC.

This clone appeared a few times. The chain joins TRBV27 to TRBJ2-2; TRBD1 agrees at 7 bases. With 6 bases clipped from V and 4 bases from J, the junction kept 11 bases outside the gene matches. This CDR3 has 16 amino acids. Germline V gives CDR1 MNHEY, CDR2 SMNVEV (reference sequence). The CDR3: CASRTSGTVVTGELFF. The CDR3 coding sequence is TGTGCCAGCAGAACATCCGGGACAGTAGTCACCGGGGAGCTGTTTTTT.

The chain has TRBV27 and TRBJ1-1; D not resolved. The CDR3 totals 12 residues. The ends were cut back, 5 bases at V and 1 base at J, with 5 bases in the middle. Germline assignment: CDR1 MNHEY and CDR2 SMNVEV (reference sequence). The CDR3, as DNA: TGTGCCAGCAGTGATAGGAACACTGAAGCTTTCTTT. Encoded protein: CASSDRNTEAFF.

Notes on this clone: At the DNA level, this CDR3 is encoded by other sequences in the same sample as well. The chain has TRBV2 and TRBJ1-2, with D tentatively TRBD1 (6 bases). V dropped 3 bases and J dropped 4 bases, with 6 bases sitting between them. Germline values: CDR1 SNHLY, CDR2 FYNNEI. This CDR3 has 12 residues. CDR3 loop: CASSDRGYGYTF. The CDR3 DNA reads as TGTGCCAGCAGTGACAGGGGCTATGGCTACACCTTC.

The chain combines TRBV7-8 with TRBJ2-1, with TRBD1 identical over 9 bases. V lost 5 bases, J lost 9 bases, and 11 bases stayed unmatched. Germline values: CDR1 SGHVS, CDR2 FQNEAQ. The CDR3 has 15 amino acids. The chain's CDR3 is CASSAGTGRLVEQFF. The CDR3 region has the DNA TGTGCCAGCAGCGCTGGGACAGGGAGATTGGTTGAGCAGTTCTTC.